The next 19 T cell receptor beta chains were all read from a single sample in a study of spatial heterogeneity in lung cancer (dated by TCRdb to between 2018 and 2020). Library construction relied on 5' RACE. These reads were obtained on a NextSeq 500. Clones were called with MiXCR by TCRdb after fastp trimmed the public reads at Q25, and only in-frame beta chains were retained. A single entry per CDR3 protein holds the most common genes and DNA from its merged rows. The sample table holds some 78,000 distinct CDR3 sequences, of which approximately 8% were seen once. Of the sample, roughly 7% falls within the top ten clones. The sample's time point label, in plain terms: sample taken at primary tumor resection. Sequencing used PBMCs, obtained at surgery. Every receptor here comes from a male donor with early-stage non-small cell lung cancer.

The DNA for the CDR3 is TGTGCCAGTAGGCAAAAGGGGAATAGCAATCAGCCCCAGCATTTT. It encodes CASRQKGNSNQPQHF. This chain joins TRBV19 and TRBJ1-5, with D tentatively TRBD1 (5 bases). The CDR3 totals 15 residues. V lost 6 bases, J lost 0 bases, and 12 bases lay in between. CDR1 and CDR2 from the germline V gene are LNHDA and SQIVND (reference sequence). Combining the CDR3 with reference TRBV19 and TRBJ1-5 gives the whole variable domain DGGITQSPKYLFRKEGQNVTLSCEQNLNHDAMYWYRQDPGQGLRLIYYSQIVNDFQKGDIAEGYSVSREKKESFPLTVTSAQKNPTAFYLCASRQKGNSNQPQHFGDGTRLSIL.

This rearrangement joins TRBV5-1 to TRBJ2-1; 11 nucleotides agree with TRBD2. There are 18 residues in the CDR3. Looked up from germline, CDR1 is SGHRS and CDR2 is YFSETQ. Trimming took 3 bases from V and 2 from J; bases not matched to a gene: 10. CDR3 amino acids: CASSSTGLAGLTYNEQFF. The CDR3 region has the DNA TGCGCCAGCAGCTCAACCGGACTAGCGGGCCTTACCTACAATGAGCAGTTCTTC.

This clonotype was picked up many times. The chain links TRBV20-1 to TRBJ2-1; no clear D. Between the trimmed V and J ends, which lost 5 bases and 13 bases, there was a span of 12 bases. From germline, CDR1 is DFQATT and CDR2 SNEGSKA (reference sequence). The CDR3 contains 10 residues. The CDR3: CSARPRLQFF. The CDR3 DNA reads TGCAGTGCTCGACCGCGGCTTCAGTTCTTC.

This clonotype has a count of ten or more. This chain connects TRBV28 to TRBJ2-1; 10 bases fit TRBD2. Germline CDR1 and CDR2: MDHEN and SYDVKM. This CDR3 spans 15 amino acids. V shed 2 bases, J shed 7 bases, and the junction held 5 bases outside the gene matches. This CDR3 reads CASSLPGAGGNEQFF. DNA for the CDR3: TGTGCCAGCAGTTTACCTGGAGCGGGGGGGAATGAGCAGTTCTTC.

This clonotype has only a few counts. The chain couples TRBV9 to TRBJ1-4; D is unclear. V was cut by 4 bases and J by 2 bases, with 12 bases left in between. This CDR3 contains 15 residues. Germline CDR1 SGDLS, CDR2 YYNGEE. The DNA of the CDR3 is TGTGCCAGCAGCCCAGACCTTAGGACTAATGAAAAACTGTTTTTT. It specifies CASSPDLRTNEKLFF.

The table lists this clonotype with many counts. The chain joins TRBV3-1 to TRBJ1-5, with D uncertain. The CDR3 has 14 residues. V was trimmed by 1 base and J by 5 bases, leaving 9 bases between them. Per germline, CDR1 LGHDT and CDR2 YNNKEL (reference sequence). The CDR3 here is CASSQVNGDQPQHF. The CDR3, as DNA: TGTGCCAGCAGCCAAGTTAACGGAGATCAGCCCCAGCATTTT.

In its sample, this clonotype was seen many times. The chain links TRBV21-1 to TRBJ1-5; the D call of TRBD1 is as the table states it, not checked on the DNA. TRBV21-1 is noted as a pseudogene. The CDR3 length is 15 residues. This CDR3 reads CASSKTDRGDQPQHF. CDR3 DNA sequence: TGTGCCAGCAGCAAAACGGACAGGGGCGATCAGCCCCAGCATTTT.

This clonotype was picked up many times. The gene calls are TRBV7-9 and TRBJ2-5, with 7 bases aligning to TRBD2. Germline trimming cut 3 bases from V and 6 bases from J; bases unmatched to any gene: 7. CDR1 is SEHNR, CDR2 FQNEAQ, per germline (reference sequence). The CDR3 is 14 amino acids. The CDR3 protein is CASSFAAGMKTQYF. Here the CDR3 DNA reads TGTGCCAGCAGCTTTGCAGCGGGAATGAAGACCCAGTACTTC.

This clonotype came up many times. The CDR3 spells CASSLNPSSGQYF. CDR3 DNA sequence: TGTGCCAGCAGCTTAAACCCATCCTCTGGGCAGTATTTT. The J gene is TRBJ2-3, the V gene TRBV7-8; no clear D. The CDR3 length is 13 residues. With 2 bases removed from V and 11 bases from J, the gap between germline ends came to 14 bases. Germline V CDR1 and CDR2: SGHVS, FQNEAQ.

Here the CDR3 DNA reads TGTGCCAGCAGTGCCGGGACAGGGTCCACTGAAGCTTTCTTT. Translated: CASSAGTGSTEAFF. The genes are TRBV7-9 and TRBJ1-1, with 9 bases that match TRBD1. Germline-derived CDR1 and CDR2 are SEHNR and FQNEAQ (reference sequence). The CDR3 extends over 14 amino acids. V shed 6 bases, J shed 4 bases, and the junction held 6 bases outside the gene matches.

This clonotype was counted ten times or more. The V call is TRBV20-1, the J call TRBJ2-2, with D perhaps matching TRBD1 (5 bases). Germline CDR1 DFQATT, CDR2 SNEGSKA (reference sequence). The CDR3 length is 14 residues. Trimming shortened V by 5 bases and J by 5 bases, and 15 bases separated the two germline ends. This CDR3 is CSACQTQGTGELFF. CDR3 bases: TGCAGTGCTTGTCAAACCCAGGGAACCGGGGAGCTGTTTTTT.

The V gene is TRBV5-1, the J gene TRBJ2-1; 11 nucleotides line up with TRBD2. The CDR3 sequence is 15 residues long. Germline trimming cut 4 bases from V and 6 bases from J; bases unmatched to any gene: 6. The V gene's germline CDR1 is SGHRS and CDR2 YFSETQ. CDR3 loop: CASSKTSGIFNEQFF. DNA for the CDR3: TGCGCCAGCAGCAAGACTAGCGGGATCTTCAATGAGCAGTTCTTC.

This clonotype was detected many times. The chain recombines TRBV3-1 with TRBJ1-4; D might be TRBD1 (6 bases). The CDR3 runs to 15 residues. V gave up 5 bases and J gave up 4 bases, with 14 bases separating them. Looked up from germline, CDR1 is LGHDT and CDR2 is YNNKEL (reference sequence). The CDR3 DNA sequence: TGTGCCAGCAGCGCGGGGTGGGGGCTTAATGAAAAACTGTTTTTT. Protein product: CASSAGWGLNEKLFF. Drawing the rest from reference TRBV3-1 and TRBJ1-4, the complete variable domain is DTAVSQTPKYLVTQMGNDKSIKCEQNLGHDTMYWYKQDSKKFLKIMFSYNNKELIINETVPNRFSPKSPDKAHLNLHINSLELGDSAVYFCASSAGWGLNEKLFFGSGTQLSVL.

The sample holds a few counts of this clonotype. The V and J genes are TRBV10-3 and TRBJ1-1; possible D gene TRBD1, 6 bases. The CDR3 contains 15 residues. CDR1 ENHRY and CDR2 SYGVKD come from the germline V gene. V lost 5 bases to trimming and J lost 2 bases, with 15 bases between them. CDR3 residues: CAISPDMTGNTEAFF. As DNA, the CDR3 is TGTGCCATCAGTCCCGATATGACAGGCAACACTGAAGCTTTCTTT.

The sample holds a few counts of this clonotype. The V gene is TRBV3-1, the J gene TRBJ2-5; no clear D gene. The V end lost 4 bases, the J end lost 1 base, and 10 bases lay between the germline ends. CDR3 length: 14 amino acids. Germline V gene lookup returns CDR1 LGHDT and CDR2 YNNKEL (reference sequence). DNA of the CDR3: TGTGCCAGCAGCCGAGAGGCAGTCCAAGAGACCCAGTACTTC. Protein sequence: CASSREAVQETQYF.

The sample holds many counts of this clonotype. The genes are TRBV12-3 or TRBV12-4 and TRBJ1-1; no firm D call. This CDR3 has 14 amino acids. V gave up 2 bases and J gave up 3 bases, with 10 bases separating them. The CDR3 sequence: CASSLIPPDTEAFF. DNA of the CDR3: TGTGCCAGCAGTTTAATTCCCCCCGACACTGAAGCTTTCTTT.

In this sample, this clonotype turned up a few times. Compared with germline, one end of the junction differs, possibly owing to a read error. The chain couples TRBV12-3 or TRBV12-4 to TRBJ2-1; 9 bases agree with TRBD1. The CDR3 loop spans 15 amino acids. As DNA, the CDR3 is TGTGTCAGCAGTCACGACAGGGGGGGGATCAATGAGCAGTTCTTC. This sequence encodes CVSSHDRGGINEQFF.

This clonotype was observed at least ten times. The chain employs TRBV7-2 and TRBJ1-2, with TRBD1 matching over 10 bases. With 1 base clipped from V and 7 bases from J, the junction kept 12 bases outside the gene matches. This CDR3 contains 17 residues. Germline V gene sequence: CDR1 SGHTA, CDR2 FQGNSA. CDR3 loop: CASSLVPSGQGRVGYTF. The CDR3 DNA reads as TGTGCCAGCAGCTTAGTCCCTTCGGGACAGGGGAGGGTTGGCTACACCTTC.

This clonotype was picked up many times. This chain uses TRBV15 with TRBJ2-6; D is uncertain. Trimming shortened V by 4 bases and J by 2 bases, and 9 bases separated the two germline ends. Germline loops: CDR1 LNHNV, CDR2 YYDKDF (reference sequence). This CDR3 spans 15 amino acids. The CDR3 loop reads CATSIDVAGANVLTF. The CDR3 DNA follows: TGTGCCACCAGCATTGACGTAGCTGGGGCCAACGTCCTGACTTTC.